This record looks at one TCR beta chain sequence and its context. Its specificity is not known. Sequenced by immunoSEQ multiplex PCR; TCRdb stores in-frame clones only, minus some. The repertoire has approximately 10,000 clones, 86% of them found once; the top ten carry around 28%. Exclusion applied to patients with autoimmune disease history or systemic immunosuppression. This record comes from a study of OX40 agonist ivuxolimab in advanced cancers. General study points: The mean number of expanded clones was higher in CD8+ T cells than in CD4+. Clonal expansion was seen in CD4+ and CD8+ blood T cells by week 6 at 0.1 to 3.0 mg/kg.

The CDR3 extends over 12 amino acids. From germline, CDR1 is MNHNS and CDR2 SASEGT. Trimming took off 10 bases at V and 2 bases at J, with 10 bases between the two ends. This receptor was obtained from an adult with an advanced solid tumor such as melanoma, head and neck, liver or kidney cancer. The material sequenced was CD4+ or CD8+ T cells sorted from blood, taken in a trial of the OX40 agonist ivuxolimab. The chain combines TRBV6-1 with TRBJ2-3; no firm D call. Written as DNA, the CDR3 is TGTGCCACCGGACCCTACACAGATACGCAGTATTTT. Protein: CATGPYTDTQYF.